This TCR beta chain was identified during a study of CD8+ T cells in alopecia areata (dated 2018 in TCRdb). Describing the broader study: Treated patients were enrolled in an open-label pilot trial of oral tofacitinib at 5 to 10 mg twice daily for moderate-to-severe alopecia areata. High-throughput TCRbeta sequencing was used to examine T cell clonal expansion in alopecia areata in both the C3H/HeJ mouse model and human patients. Human TCRbeta sequencing covered scalp tissue and sorted CD4+ and CD8+ peripheral blood T cells from patchy and totalis/universalis alopecia areata patients and healthy controls. Scalp clonality was compared among normal scalp (n=4), patchy alopecia areata scalp (n=8), and alopecia totalis/universalis scalp (n=8). RNA was obtained with the PAXgene miRNA kit for fixed scalp, the miRNeasy kit for PBMCs, and the RNeasy kit for mouse skin. Amplification of TCRbeta CDR3 regions was done by immunoSEQ multiplex PCR using 35 Vbeta forward primers and 13 Jbeta reverse primers. Tofacitinib was given for 6 to 18 months, followed by 6 months of follow-up off drug to assess delayed response and recurrence. For the treated patients, the SALT score, which quantifies what percentage of scalp surface area is affected, served as the measure of disease severity. Biopsies were taken from tofacitinib-treated patients at baseline and again at 4 and 24 weeks into treatment, and several of those patients also had a later scalp biopsy. Broad study findings and their caveats: Unlike mouse skin, where gammadelta T cells dominate, normal human skin contains resident alphabeta T cells that get sequenced too, which complicates analysis of the scalp TCR repertoire. The treated cohort was small, with a single nonresponder, so links between baseline CD8+ expansion and response need larger studies. Compared with mice, TCR sequences shared between patients were less clear, possibly partly because of HLA diversity across the patient population. Scalp clonality and the number of expanded CD8+ clones among the top 100 scalp clones were significantly decreased by tofacitinib. During tofacitinib treatment, many expanded lesional clones remained in scalp and blood, and this persistence may partly explain relapse after treatment is stopped. Higher clonality and more expanded CD8+ clones were observed in lesional scalp than in normal scalp, particularly in alopecia totalis/universalis, a finding suggestive of antigenic drive.

Turning to this clone: Its specific antigen is unknown. Base qualities are not recorded, but no much larger clone differs from it by a single base.

The CDR3 runs 20 residues from the cysteine to the phenylalanine. Here the CDR3 DNA is all that survives: 60 bases in frame from base 1. As encoded in the germline V gene, CDR1 is MGHRA while CDR2 is YSYEKL. Relative to germline, V is missing 0 bases and J is missing 1 base, with 12 bases of the junction outside any gene match. Library preparation employed the immunoSEQ multiplex PCR assay. RNA was extracted from all samples and reverse transcribed into cDNA, which served as template for TCR sequencing. SuperScript III was used for first-strand cDNA synthesis, primed with a 2:1 mix of oligo-dT and random hexamers. A synthetic immune receptor repertoire was used to gauge amplification bias, and whatever bias remained was removed computationally. As for the original processing: Raw reads were preprocessed for error removal, and CDR3 was defined according to IMGT conventions as running from the conserved cysteine to phenylalanine. To get clonality, Shannon entropy was normalized by log2 of the number of productive unique TCRs and the result was subtracted from 1. Scalp TCRbeta sequences were cross-referenced with sorted blood CD4 and CD8 repertoires so that the CD4 or CD8 identity of scalp clones could be inferred. Entries here come from immuneACCESS through TCRdb and include only in-frame sequences with V and J called. Some clones fail to appear in such tables; in the studies checked, an unresolved V gene covers under half of the shortfall, and the cause of the remainder is unknown. V and J calls and clone size are as listed in that table; D and trimming were resolved from the DNA. Counted in this sample were about 200,000 clones; about two fifths of them appeared once. The leading ten clones occupy just under 0.5% of the sample.

What this sample's treatment or condition label stands for: oral pan-JAK inhibitor, 5-10 mg twice daily. Peripheral blood and lesional scalp punch biopsies were obtained from patients with alopecia areata. After PBMCs were isolated by density centrifugation and stained for CD3, CD4 and CD8, a FACSAria was used to sort CD4+ and CD8+ T cells. The TCR originated in a human donor with alopecia areata. The rearranged segments are TRBV4-1 and TRBJ2-4; 10 bases in the middle match TRBD2. Sample: CD4+ T cells sorted from blood, taken at approximately week 30, from a patient treated with tofacitinib. The DNA sequence is TGCGCCAGCAGCCAAGACGAAGCGGCTAGCGGGGGTCGGGCCAAAAACATTCAGTACTTC. The translation is CASSQDEAASGGRAKNIQYF.